This T cell receptor (beta chain) originates from a study of blood T cell repertoires in COVID-19. About the research overall: Sites in the United States, Italy and Spain provided acute and convalescent COVID-19 samples.

TCRdb's table, derived via immunoSEQ multiplex PCR, lists solely in-frame clones and lacks some. Of roughly 190,000 clones in the sample, over 75% were seen once. The CDR3 sequence is 13 residues long. Germline V CDR1 and CDR2: MNHEY, SMNVEV (reference sequence). V was pared by 0 bases and J by 12 bases, with 1 base of the junction left unmatched. Clinical histories supplied by participants themselves formed the basis of cohort assignment. V usage is TRBV27 and J usage is TRBJ2-1, with 11 bases that match TRBD2. The TCR was taken from a woman between 18 and 29 years old who had recovered from COVID-19. Sequenced material: PBMCs or T cells enriched from blood (not recorded which). This CDR3 reads CASSLSGTSGQFF. CDR3 DNA sequence: TGTGCCAGCAGTTTATCTGGGACTAGCGGGCAGTTCTTC.